This T cell receptor beta chain is drawn from a study of identical twins listed by TCRdb under 2016. General notes on the study: TCR alpha and beta repertoires from monozygotic twins, unrelated adults of various ages and cord blood were deep-sequenced to test whether fetal clonotypes persist. To rule out contamination, replicate twin experiments were performed at different times with different library preparation protocols.

Library prep was done by 5' RACE. For sequencing, an Illumina HiSeq 2000 was employed. A universal primer binding site was introduced by template switching, and a unique molecular identifier was present in the final cDNA, enabling accurate counting of TCR cDNA molecules. First-strand cDNA for TCR alpha and beta chains was synthesized from specific primers in the conserved constant-segment region. Each cDNA library was double barcoded, with a SMART-Mk sample barcode plus Illumina barcodes, to control for contamination. TruSeq adapter sequences along with Illumina sample barcodes were introduced in two successive PCR steps. The Illumina HiSeq platform was used with custom primers to sequence TCR alpha and beta cDNA libraries. The original pipeline was this. Raw reads were processed with MiGEC to extract unique molecular identifiers, and MiXCR was used to determine CDR3 positions. Recombination models were inferred per individual with the repgenHMM and IGoR tools using an EM algorithm. The tcR package in R was used for shared clonotype analysis, with sharing normalized by the product of cloneset sizes. To study raw recombination without the effects of thymic and clonal selection, out-of-frame nonproductive sequences were analyzed. Using fastp at Q25 and MiXCR, TCRdb reprocessed the public reads and kept productive beta chains. Entries are consolidated by CDR3 protein sequence, retaining the most common genes and DNA. These V and J calls derive from TCRdb rather than the authors' analysis. The sample data list roughly 770,000 distinct CDR3 sequences, and about 20% of these were observed just once. The ten largest account for about an eighth of the sample.

Results and caveats for the whole study, not just this receptor: Invariant T cells such as MAIT and iNKT could partly confound zero-insertion analyses, though diverse VJ usage argued against this for most clonotypes. Abundant cord blood beta clonotypes carried fewer insertions; young adult naive repertoires showed a weaker similar trend, while memory repertoires showed none. In monozygotic twins, out-of-frame TCR alpha sharing was systematically underestimated by recombination models, although the models agreed with sharing between unrelated individuals. Conclusions relied on cross-sectional statistical analysis, since the same donors could not be followed over many years. A weaker excess of twin sharing was found in beta out-of-frame sequences because the signal-to-noise ratio was lowered by fewer shared sequences. Compared with coincidental sharing between unrelated individuals, out-of-frame TCR alpha sequences shared between twins had an excess of sequences with low generation probability.

This clonotype was seen a handful of times. No antigen is known for it. No much larger clonotype is one base removed from it; base qualities were not supplied. All donors were healthy Caucasians. The twin cohort comprised three pairs of female monozygotic twins, all aged roughly 18 to 30 years. RNA for TCR libraries was isolated from peripheral blood mononuclear cells. Per the germline V gene, SGHRS is the CDR1 and YFSETQ is the CDR2. V trim: 7 bases; J trim: 8 bases; unmatched bases: 5. Measured from the cysteine to the phenylalanine, the CDR3 is 14 residues long. The kept DNA is CDR3 alone, 42 bases in frame from the first base. The same sample was also studied in work on T cells expressing NK-cell markers. Drawing on the second study: Fewer than ten donors provided sorted CD3+CD56+NKG2C+, CD3+CD56+NKG2C- and CD3+CD56-NKG2C+ T-cell subsets, whose TCR beta-chain repertoires were profiled. Among the eight sequenced donors, only one was HCMV-seronegative, while the other seven were HCMV-seropositive. To restrict sorting to alphabetaTCR-expressing T cells, an anti-gammadeltaTCR antibody was added in several experiments. In a handful of donors, the dominant CD3+CD56+NKG2C+ clonotypes were among the top 10 CD8+ clonotypes and accounted for about 1.0-7.5% of CD8+ T cells. Those dominant clonotypes were again the most abundant among CD3+CD56-NKG2C+ cells in a few donors, at roughly 25-65%. Whether the expanded NKG2C-expressing T cell clones were specific for HCMV antigens was left unclear. The study sequenced eight donors, all healthy volunteers chosen at random: three men and five women. HCMV-specific IgG was detected in serum with a commercial ELISA kit to determine HCMV serostatus. For five to seven donors, bulk peripheral blood T-cell repertoires were also sequenced from unsorted PBMC. MIGEC was used to demultiplex reads and group the reads by UMI, and MiTCR was used to assemble and quantify clonotypes. To exclude erroneous sequences, only TCR cDNA sequences supported by at least two reads were retained. The tcR package was used for downstream repertoire analysis, with clonotypes matched between fractions based on CDR3 nucleotide sequence plus V segment. VDJmatch was used to annotate antigen specificity against VDJdb, with one amino acid substitution allowed in CDR3.

What was sequenced was PBMCs. The chain is encoded by TRBV5-1 joined to TRBJ2-1; 14 nucleotides in the junction match TRBD2. The origin of this receptor is a woman aged 18 to 35 in good health. The CDR3 in this case is CASRGTSGSDEQFF. The bases are TGCGCCAGCCGCGGGACTAGCGGGAGCGATGAGCAGTTCTTC.